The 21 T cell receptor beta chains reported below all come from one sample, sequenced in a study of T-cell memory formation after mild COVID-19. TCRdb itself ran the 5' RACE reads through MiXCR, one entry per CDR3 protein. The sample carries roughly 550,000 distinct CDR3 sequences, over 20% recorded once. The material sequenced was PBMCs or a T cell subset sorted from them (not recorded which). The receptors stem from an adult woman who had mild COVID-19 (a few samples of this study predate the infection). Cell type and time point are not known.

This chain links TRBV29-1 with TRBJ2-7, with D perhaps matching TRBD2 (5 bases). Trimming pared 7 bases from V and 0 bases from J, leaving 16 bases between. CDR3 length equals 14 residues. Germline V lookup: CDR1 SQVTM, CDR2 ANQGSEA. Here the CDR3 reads CSAAGTGSSYEQYF. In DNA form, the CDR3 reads TGCAGCGCAGCCGGCACGGGAAGCTCCTACGAGCAGTACTTC.

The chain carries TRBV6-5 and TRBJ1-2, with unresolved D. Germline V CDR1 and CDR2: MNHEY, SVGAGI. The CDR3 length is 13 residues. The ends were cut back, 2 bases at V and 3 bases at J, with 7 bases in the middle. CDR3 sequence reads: CASSYDRYYGYTF. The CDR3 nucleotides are TGTGCCAGCAGTTACGACCGGTACTATGGCTACACCTTC.

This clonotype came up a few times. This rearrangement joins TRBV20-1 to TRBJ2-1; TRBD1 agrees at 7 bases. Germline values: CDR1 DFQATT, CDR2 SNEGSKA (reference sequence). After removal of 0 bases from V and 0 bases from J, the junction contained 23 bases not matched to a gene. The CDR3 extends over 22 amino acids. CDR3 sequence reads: CSARDSEAWDSALRSSYNEQFF. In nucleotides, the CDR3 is TGCAGTGCTAGAGATTCGGAGGCTTGGGACAGCGCTTTGCGAAGCTCCTACAATGAGCAGTTCTTC.

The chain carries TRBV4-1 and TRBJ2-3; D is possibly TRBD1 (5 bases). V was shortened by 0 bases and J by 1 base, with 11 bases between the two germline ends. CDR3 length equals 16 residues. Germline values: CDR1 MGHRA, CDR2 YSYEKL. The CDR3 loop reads CASSQDRATRTDTQYF. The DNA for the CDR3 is TGCGCCAGCAGCCAAGACAGGGCAACACGCACAGATACGCAGTATTTT.

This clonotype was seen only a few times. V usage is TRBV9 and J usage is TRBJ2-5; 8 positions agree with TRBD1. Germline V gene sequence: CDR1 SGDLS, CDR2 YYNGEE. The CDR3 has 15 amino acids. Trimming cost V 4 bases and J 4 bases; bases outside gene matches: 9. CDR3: CASSPRTGSAETQYF. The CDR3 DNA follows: TGTGCCAGCAGCCCTAGGACAGGGTCCGCAGAGACCCAGTACTTC.

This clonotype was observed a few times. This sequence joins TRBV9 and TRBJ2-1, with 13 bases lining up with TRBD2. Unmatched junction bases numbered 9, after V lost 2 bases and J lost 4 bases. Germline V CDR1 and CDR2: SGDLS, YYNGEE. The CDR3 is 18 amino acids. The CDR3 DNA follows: TGTGCCAGCAGCGTCGGACTAGCGGGGGCCACGAGGTACAATGAGCAGTTCTTC. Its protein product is CASSVGLAGATRYNEQFF. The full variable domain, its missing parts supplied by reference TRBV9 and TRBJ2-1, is DSGVTQTPKHLITATGQRVTLRCSPRSGDLSVYWYQQSLDQGLQFLIQYYNGEERAKGNILERFSAQQFPDLHSELNLSSLELGDSALYFCASSVGLAGATRYNEQFFGPGTRLTVL.

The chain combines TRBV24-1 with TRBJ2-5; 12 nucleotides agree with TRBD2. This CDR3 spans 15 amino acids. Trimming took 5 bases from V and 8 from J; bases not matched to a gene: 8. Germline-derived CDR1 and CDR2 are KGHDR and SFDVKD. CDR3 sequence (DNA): TGTGCCACCAGTGGCGGACTAGCGGGGACGTCAACCCAGTACTTC. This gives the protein CATSGGLAGTSTQYF.

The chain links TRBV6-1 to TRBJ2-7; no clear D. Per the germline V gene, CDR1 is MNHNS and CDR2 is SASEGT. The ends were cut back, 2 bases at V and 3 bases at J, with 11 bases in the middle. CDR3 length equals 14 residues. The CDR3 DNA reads TGTGCCAGCAGTGAAACCCTGGGCATCTACGAGCAGTACTTC. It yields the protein CASSETLGIYEQYF.

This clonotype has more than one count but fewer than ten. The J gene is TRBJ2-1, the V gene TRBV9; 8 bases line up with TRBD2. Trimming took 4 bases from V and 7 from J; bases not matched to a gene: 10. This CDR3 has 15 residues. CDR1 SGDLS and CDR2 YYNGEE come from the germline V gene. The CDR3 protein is CASSPSGTRENEQFF. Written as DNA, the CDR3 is TGTGCCAGCAGCCCCTCCGGGACTAGGGAGAATGAGCAGTTCTTC.

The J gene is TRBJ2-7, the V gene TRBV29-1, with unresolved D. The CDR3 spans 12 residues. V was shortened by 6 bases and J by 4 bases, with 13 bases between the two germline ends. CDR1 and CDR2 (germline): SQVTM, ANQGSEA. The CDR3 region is CSVTEVGYEQYF. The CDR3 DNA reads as TGCAGCGTGACTGAGGTTGGGTACGAGCAGTACTTC.

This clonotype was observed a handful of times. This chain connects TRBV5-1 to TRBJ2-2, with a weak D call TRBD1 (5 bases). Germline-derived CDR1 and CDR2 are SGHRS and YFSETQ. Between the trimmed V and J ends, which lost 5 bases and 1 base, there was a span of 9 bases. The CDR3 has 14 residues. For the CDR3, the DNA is TGCGCCAGCAGTCCCAGGGTGAACACCGGGGAGCTGTTTTTT. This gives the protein CASSPRVNTGELFF.

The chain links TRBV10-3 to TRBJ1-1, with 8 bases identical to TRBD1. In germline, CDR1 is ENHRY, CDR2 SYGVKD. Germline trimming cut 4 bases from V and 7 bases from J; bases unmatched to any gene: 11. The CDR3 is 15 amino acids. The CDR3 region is CAISGTSGTGNEAFF. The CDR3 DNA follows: TGTGCCATCAGTGGTACTTCCGGGACAGGTAATGAAGCTTTCTTT.

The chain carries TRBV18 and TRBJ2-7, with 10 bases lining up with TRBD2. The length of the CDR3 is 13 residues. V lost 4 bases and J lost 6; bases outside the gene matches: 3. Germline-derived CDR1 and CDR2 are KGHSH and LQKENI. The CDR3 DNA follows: TGTGCCAGCTCACTAGCGGGAGGTGTCGAGCAGTACTTC. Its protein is CASSLAGGVEQYF.

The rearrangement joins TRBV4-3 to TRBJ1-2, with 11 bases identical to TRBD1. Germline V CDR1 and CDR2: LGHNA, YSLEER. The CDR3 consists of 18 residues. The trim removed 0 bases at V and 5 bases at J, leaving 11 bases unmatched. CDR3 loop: CASSQDGGQGVVWYGYTF. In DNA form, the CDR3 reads TGCGCCAGCAGCCAAGATGGGGGACAGGGGGTGGTTTGGTATGGCTACACCTTC.

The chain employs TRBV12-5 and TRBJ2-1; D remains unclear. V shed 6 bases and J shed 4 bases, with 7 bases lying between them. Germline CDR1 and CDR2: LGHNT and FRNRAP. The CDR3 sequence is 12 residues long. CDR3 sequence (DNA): TGTGCTAGTGGCCGCCAGTACAATGAGCAGTTCTTC. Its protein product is CASGRQYNEQFF. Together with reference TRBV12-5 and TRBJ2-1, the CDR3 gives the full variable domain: DARVTQTPRHKVTEMGQEVTMRCQPILGHNTVFWYRQTMMQGLELLAYFRNRAPLDDSGMPKDRFSAEMPDATLATLKIQPSEPRDSAVYFCASGRQYNEQFFGPGTRLTVL.

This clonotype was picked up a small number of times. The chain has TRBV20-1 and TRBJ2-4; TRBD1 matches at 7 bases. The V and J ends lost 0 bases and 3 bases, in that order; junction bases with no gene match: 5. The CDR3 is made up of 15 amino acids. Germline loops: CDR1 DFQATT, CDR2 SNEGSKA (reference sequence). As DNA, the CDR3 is TGCAGTGCTAGAGATAGGGGGCTAGGCAAAAACATTCAGTACTTC. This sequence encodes CSARDRGLGKNIQYF.

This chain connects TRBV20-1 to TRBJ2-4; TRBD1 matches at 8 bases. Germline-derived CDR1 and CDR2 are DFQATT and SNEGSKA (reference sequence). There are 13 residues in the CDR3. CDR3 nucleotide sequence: TGCAGGGCACAGGGGGAAGCCAAAAACATTCAGTACTTC. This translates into CRAQGEAKNIQYF.

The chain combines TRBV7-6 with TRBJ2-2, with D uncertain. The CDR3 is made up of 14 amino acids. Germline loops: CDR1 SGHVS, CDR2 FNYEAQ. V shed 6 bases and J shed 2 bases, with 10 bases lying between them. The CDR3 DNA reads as TGTGCCAGCAGTACCGTCTTAAACACCGGGGAGCTGTTTTTT. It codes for CASSTVLNTGELFF.

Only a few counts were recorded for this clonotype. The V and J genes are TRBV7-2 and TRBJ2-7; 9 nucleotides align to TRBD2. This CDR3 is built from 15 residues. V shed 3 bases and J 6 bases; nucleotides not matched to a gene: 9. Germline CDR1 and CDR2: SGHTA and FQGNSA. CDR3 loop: CASSFSGTSRFEQYF. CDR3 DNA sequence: TGTGCCAGCAGCTTTAGTGGGACTAGCCGGTTCGAGCAGTACTTC.

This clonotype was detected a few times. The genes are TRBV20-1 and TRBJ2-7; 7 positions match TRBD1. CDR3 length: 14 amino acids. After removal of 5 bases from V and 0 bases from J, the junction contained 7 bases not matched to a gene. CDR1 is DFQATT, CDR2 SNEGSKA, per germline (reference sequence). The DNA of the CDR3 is TGCAGTGCTGGACAGGATCTCCGCTCCTACGAGCAGTACTTC. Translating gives CSAGQDLRSYEQYF.

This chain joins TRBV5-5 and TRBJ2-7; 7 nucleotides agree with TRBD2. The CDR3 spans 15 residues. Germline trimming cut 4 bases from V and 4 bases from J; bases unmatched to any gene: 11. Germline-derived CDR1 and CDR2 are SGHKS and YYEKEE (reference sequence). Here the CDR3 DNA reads TGTGCCAGCAGCCCGGGGGGACTCCGGTTATACGAGCAGTACTTC. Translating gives CASSPGGLRLYEQYF.